This T cell receptor beta chain came from a study of vaccination and CD4 T cells after COVID-19. A remark on this clonotype: What it binds is unknown.

Documented treatment: roughly 10-day PBMC culture with coronavirus spike peptide pools or control peptides (ViraFEST assay). Ahead of the COVID-19 pandemic (2011-2018), the CD4+ T cells of the unexposed donor were collected. From germline, CDR1 is GTSNPN and CDR2 SVGIG (reference sequence). This CDR3 spans 14 amino acids. V was shortened by 2 bases and J by 4 bases, with 14 bases between the two germline ends. Sequencing of DNA taken from cultured CD4+ T cells relied on the Oncomine TCR Beta short-read assay. One entry per CDR3 protein, called by TCRdb with MiXCR from the PCR reads. The sample includes 8,400 or so distinct CDR3 sequences, 40% to 45% of them seen just once.

Sequencing was performed on CD4+ T cells from blood, cultured in vitro. The V gene is TRBV30, the J gene TRBJ1-2; TRBD1 might be the D (6 bases). This TCR was sampled from a human donor in good health. CDR3 in amino acids: CAWSSRGDRYGYTF. The CDR3, as DNA: TGTGCCTGGAGTAGCAGGGGAGATCGCTATGGCTACACCTTC.